One and the same sample provided the 9 T cell receptor beta chains below, sequenced in a study of read filtering for tumor transcriptome and immune sequencing. From roughly 390 ng of RNA, a library with molecular barcoded alpha/delta and beta/gamma adaptors was made. TCRdb reprocessed the reads with MiXCR, giving one entry per CDR3 protein. The repertoire has about 90,000 distinct CDR3 sequences, over 9% of them found once; the top ten carry 15%. The sequenced material came from a population of CD138-negative cells sorted from bone marrow. The receptors were gathered from a donor older than 35 with multiple myeloma.

Comment on this clonotype: It may be a read error: a sequence one base away is much more abundant. This chain links TRBV5-1 with TRBJ1-1, with D unclear. Germline V CDR1 and CDR2: SGHRS, YFSETQ. The CDR3 length is 13 residues. CDR3 sequence reads: CASSPTPGTEAFF. The CDR3, as DNA: TGTGCCAGCAGCCCGACCCCGGGCACTGAAGCTTTCTTT.

This clonotype was counted ten times or more. The rearrangement uses TRBV29-1 and TRBJ1-1; no firm D call. In germline, CDR1 is SQVTM, CDR2 ANQGSEA. This CDR3 is 12 amino acids long. The V end lost 5 bases, the J end lost 3 bases, and 10 bases lay between the germline ends. DNA of the CDR3: TGCAGCGTTTCTTGGGGAGACACTGAAGCTTTCTTT. It yields the protein CSVSWGDTEAFF.

This clonotype was detected ten times or more. The chain recombines TRBV9 with TRBJ1-1, with TRBD1 matching 7 bases. The CDR3 is 14 amino acids. J gave up 3 bases and V 2 bases, and 4 bases lay outside the gene matches. CDR1 and CDR2 (germline): SGDLS, YYNGEE. CDR3 coding DNA: TGTGCCAGCAGCGTTTTGACAGGGCACACTGAAGCTTTCTTT. Translated: CASSVLTGHTEAFF.

The V gene is TRBV4-1, the J gene TRBJ1-5, with D possibly matching TRBD1 (5 bases). CDR1 is MGHRA, CDR2 YSYEKL, per germline. This CDR3 region has 14 residues. The CDR3 nucleotides read TGCTCCCGCAGCCAAGAGCCGGGGCCCTGGGCCCAGCATTTT. The encoded protein is CSRSQEPGPWAQHF.

This clonotype was seen many times. This chain links TRBV5-1 with TRBJ2-7, with TRBD2 matching 9 bases. V lost 0 bases to trimming and J lost 1 base; unmatched junction nucleotides: 5. Germline CDR1 reads SGHRS; CDR2 reads YFSETQ. The CDR3 contains 16 residues. For the CDR3, the DNA is TGCGCCAGCAGCTTGGCCGCGGGAGGGCGGTCCTACGAGCAGTACTTC. This codes for CASSLAAGGRSYEQYF. Together with reference TRBV5-1 and TRBJ2-7, the CDR3 gives the full variable domain: KAGVTQTPRYLIKTRGQQVTLSCSPISGHRSVSWYQQTPGQGLQFLFEYFSETQRNKGNFPGRFSGRQFSNSRSEMNVSTLELGDSALYLCASSLAAGGRSYEQYFGPGTRLTVT.

Regarding this clonotype: The likely explanation is a read error, given a far larger clone one base away. J is TRBJ2-3 and V is TRBV11-2, with 8 bases lining up with TRBD1. The CDR3 covers 14 residues. Per the germline V gene, CDR1 is SGHAT and CDR2 is FQNNGV. The CDR3 nucleotides are TGTGCCAGCAGCTTAACAGGGGGAACAGATACGCGGTATTTT. Translation gives CASSLTGGTDTRYF. Full variable domain (missing parts from reference TRBV11-2 and TRBJ2-3): EAGVAQSPRYKIIEKRQSVAFWCNPISGHATLYWYQQILGQGPKLLIQFQNNGVVDDSQLPKDRFSAERLKGVDSTLKIQPAKLEDSAVYLCASSLTGGTDTRYFGPGTRLTVL.

Notes on this clonotype: A read error is possible here, since a much larger clone lies one base away. The CDR3 loop reads CASSFGAGGQTQYF. Here the CDR3 DNA reads TGCGCCAGCAGCTTCGGGGCAGGGGGGCAGACCCAGTACTTC. The chain has TRBV5-1 and TRBJ2-5; TRBD1 is a possible D gene (7 bases). The CDR3 runs 14 residues. V lost 2 bases, J lost 6 bases, and 14 bases lay in between. In germline, CDR1 is SGHRS, CDR2 YFSETQ.

This clonotype was detected many times. J is TRBJ1-1 and V is TRBV20-1; D is unresolved. The germline gives CDR1 DFQATT, CDR2 SNEGSKA (reference sequence). The CDR3 loop spans 14 amino acids. V lost 4 bases and J lost 1, with 13 bases in between. CDR3 nucleotide sequence: TGCAGTGCTAAGGGAGGAGGCGAGAACACTGAAGCTTTCTTT. Translating gives CSAKGGGENTEAFF.

This clonotype was counted at least ten times. In nucleotides, the CDR3 is TGCAGTGGATTACAGGGTTTTTTGGATACGCAGTATTTT. This translates into CSGLQGFLDTQYF. The J gene is TRBJ2-3, the V gene TRBV20-1; possibly TRBD1 for D (6 bases). The CDR3 has 13 residues. CDR1 is DFQATT and CDR2 is SNEGSKA in the germline V gene (reference sequence). V lost 7 bases, J lost 6 bases, and 17 bases lay in between.